The clone carrying this T cell receptor beta chain showed up many times. Its target is not known. This specimen comes from a study of T-cell reconstitution after alpha-beta-depleted transplantation in children. General observations from the study: For some patients, TCRbeta diversity was high at day 60 because of recipient T cells and thymic progenitors that survived. One year after transplant, T-cell counts and diversity came mostly from newly produced T cells. By about two months after transplant, alpha-beta T cells reportedly arose from several hundred graft clones that had expanded.

It was with unique molecular identifiers that the TCRbeta library was prepared. MiXCR, applied by TCRdb to the PCR reads, yields one record per CDR3 protein. The sample shows 250,000 or so distinct CDR3 sequences, under 9.5% of them seen only once. V dropped 4 bases and J dropped 6; count of bases not matched to a gene: 12. The CDR3 consists of 16 residues. Germline V gene sequence: CDR1 MNHEY, CDR2 SMNVEV (reference sequence). The sample in question was PBMCs, mostly from graft donor cells, obtained 180 days after TCRalphabeta/CD19-depleted stem cell transplant. J is TRBJ2-3 and V is TRBV27; 8 bases are a match to TRBD2. This TCR came from a male patient younger than 18 who had a stem cell transplant for acute lymphoblastic leukemia, so the T cells may come from the graft donor. The CDR3 protein is CASSSRGGHRGDTQYF. In DNA form, the CDR3 reads TGTGCCAGCAGTTCCCGGGGGGGGCACCGGGGGGATACGCAGTATTTT.